This T cell receptor beta chain came from a study of human T cells and chemical hapten exposure. As for the study in general: Small pooled library volume differences chiefly drove per-sample TCR yield variation.

Unfractionated whole blood was the source from which total RNA was extracted. This clonotype was counted between two and nine times. What it binds is unknown. The germline gives CDR1 SGHRS, CDR2 YFSETQ. J gave up 9 bases and V 0 bases, and 8 bases lay outside the gene matches. The CDR3 is 14 amino acids. General observations from the study: The number of TCRs above 1 in 1000 frequency did not change after DPC sensitization.

The library tagged each cDNA molecule with unique molecular identifiers. Authors' analysis steps: Sequenced samples showed a median of approximately 96,000 TCRs each, with counts running from around 24,000 to 710,000. Via MiXCR, TCRdb re-called the 5' RACE reads, giving one row per CDR3 protein. In this record, the V and J calls reflect TCRdb's handling and not the investigators' own analysis. The sample gives about 81,000 distinct CDR3 sequences, about 15% of which show up once; about 6.8% is in the top ten. The receptor was isolated from a female donor in good health. The chain joins TRBV5-1 to TRBJ2-7, with TRBD2 identical over 8 bases. CDR3 in DNA: TGCGCCAGCAGCTTGGGGGACCAGCGGGAGTGGCAGTACTTC. Its protein product is CASSLGDQREWQYF.